This T cell receptor (beta chain) was sequenced for a study of cytomegalovirus exposure and HLA in healthy donors. Regarding the study as a whole: Under in vitro conditions, a few CMV-associated chains were confirmed as specific for CMV antigens. Reported performance of the classifier showed diagnosis of cytomegalovirus status with high specificity and sensitivity. According to a subsequent analysis, TCR clusters from the first cohort were inclined to appear together in the 120 validation repertoires. The study listed some 160 cytomegalovirus-associated TCR beta chains.

On this clone itself: Its antigen is as yet unknown.

Germline loops: CDR1 MNHEY, CDR2 SMNVEV (reference sequence). The CDR3 sequence is 18 residues long. V lost 5 bases, J lost 6 bases, and 26 bases lay in between. The protocol was immunoSEQ multiplex PCR, while the TCRdb copy is restricted to in-frame clones and leaves out a portion. This sample yields some 98,000 clones, of which approximately 90% are seen a single time; under 4.5% belongs to the top ten. The chain carries TRBV27 and TRBJ1-5; possibly TRBD1 for D (6 bases). Sequences were obtained from PBMCs. This TCR came from a woman between 25 and 40 years old in good health and CMV-seronegative. Here the CDR3 reads CASSPIDSDGGGGQPQHF. Written as DNA, the CDR3 is TGTGCCAGCAGTCCGATCGACAGCGACGGGGGCGGGGGTCAGCCCCAGCATTTT.